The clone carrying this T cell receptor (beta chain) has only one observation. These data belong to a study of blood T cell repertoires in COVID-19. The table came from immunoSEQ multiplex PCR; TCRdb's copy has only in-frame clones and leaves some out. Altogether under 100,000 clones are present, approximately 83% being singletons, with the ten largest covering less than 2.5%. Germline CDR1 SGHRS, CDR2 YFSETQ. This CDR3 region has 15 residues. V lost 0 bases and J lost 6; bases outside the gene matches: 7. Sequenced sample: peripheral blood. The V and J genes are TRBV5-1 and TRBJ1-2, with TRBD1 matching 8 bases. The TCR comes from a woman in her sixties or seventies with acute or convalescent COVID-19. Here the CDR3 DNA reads TGCGCCAGCAGCTTGGACTGGACAGGGTCAGATGGCTACACCTTC. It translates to CASSLDWTGSDGYTF. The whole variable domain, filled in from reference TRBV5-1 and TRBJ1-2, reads KAGVTQTPRYLIKTRGQQVTLSCSPISGHRSVSWYQQTPGQGLQFLFEYFSETQRNKGNFPGRFSGRQFSNSRSEMNVSTLELGDSALYLCASSLDWTGSDGYTFGSGTRLTVV.